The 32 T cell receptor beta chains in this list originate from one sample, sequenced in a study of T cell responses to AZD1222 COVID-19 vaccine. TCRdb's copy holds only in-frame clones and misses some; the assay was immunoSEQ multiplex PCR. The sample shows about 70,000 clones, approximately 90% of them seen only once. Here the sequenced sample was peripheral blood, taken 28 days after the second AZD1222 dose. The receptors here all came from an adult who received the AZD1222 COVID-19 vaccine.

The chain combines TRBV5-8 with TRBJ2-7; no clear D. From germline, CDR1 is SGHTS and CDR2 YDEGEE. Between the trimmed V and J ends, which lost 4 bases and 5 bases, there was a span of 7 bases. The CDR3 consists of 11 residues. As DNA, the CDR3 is TGTGCCAGCAGCCTCAGTGACGAGCAGTACTTC. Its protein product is CASSLSDEQYF. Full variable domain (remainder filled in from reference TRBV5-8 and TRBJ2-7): EAGVTQSPTHLIKTRGQQATLRCSPISGHTSVYWYQQALGLGLQFLLWYDEGEERNRGNFPPRFSGRQFPNYSSELNVNALELEDSALYLCASSLSDEQYFGPGTRLTVT.

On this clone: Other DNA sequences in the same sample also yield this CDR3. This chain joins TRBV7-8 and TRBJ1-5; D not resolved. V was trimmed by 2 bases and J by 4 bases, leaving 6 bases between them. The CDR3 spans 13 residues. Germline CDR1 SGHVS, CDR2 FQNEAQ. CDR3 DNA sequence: TGTGCCAGCAGCTTAACGGGGAATCAGCCCCAGCATTTT. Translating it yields CASSLTGNQPQHF. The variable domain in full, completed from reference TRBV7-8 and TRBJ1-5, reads GAGVSQSPRYKVAKRGQDVALRCDPISGHVSLFWYQQALGQGPEFLTYFQNEAQLDKSGLPSDRFFAERPEGSVSTLKIQRTQQEDSAVYLCASSLTGNQPQHFGDGTRLSIL.

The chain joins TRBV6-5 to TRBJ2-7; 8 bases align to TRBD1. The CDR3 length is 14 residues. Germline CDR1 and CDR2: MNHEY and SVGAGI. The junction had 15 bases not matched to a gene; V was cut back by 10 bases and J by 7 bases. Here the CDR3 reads CATHYRTGMGEQYF. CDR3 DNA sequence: TGTGCCACCCACTATCGGACAGGGATGGGAGAGCAGTACTTC.

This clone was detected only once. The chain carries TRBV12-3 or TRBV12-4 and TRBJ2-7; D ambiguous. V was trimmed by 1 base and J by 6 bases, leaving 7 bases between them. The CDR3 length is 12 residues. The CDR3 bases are TGTGCCAGCAGTTTAGATGTTGGCGAGCAGTACTTC. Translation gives CASSLDVGEQYF.

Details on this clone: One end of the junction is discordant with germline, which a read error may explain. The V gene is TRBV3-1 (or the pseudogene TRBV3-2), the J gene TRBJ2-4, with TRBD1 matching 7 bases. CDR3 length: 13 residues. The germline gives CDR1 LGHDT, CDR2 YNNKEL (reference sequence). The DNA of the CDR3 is TGTGCCAGCAGCCAAGATAGGATAGGGACAGCCTTATTC. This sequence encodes CASSQDRIGTALF.

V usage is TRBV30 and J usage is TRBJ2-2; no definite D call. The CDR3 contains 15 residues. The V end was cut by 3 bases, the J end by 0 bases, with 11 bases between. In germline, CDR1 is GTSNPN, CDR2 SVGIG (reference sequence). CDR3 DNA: TGTGCCTGGAGATTCCCCAGAGCGAACACCGGGGAGCTGTTTTTT. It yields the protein CAWRFPRANTGELFF.

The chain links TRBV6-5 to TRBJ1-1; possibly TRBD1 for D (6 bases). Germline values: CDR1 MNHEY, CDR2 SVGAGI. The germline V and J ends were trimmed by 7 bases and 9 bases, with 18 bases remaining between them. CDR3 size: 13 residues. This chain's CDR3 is CASTGDTSPQAFF. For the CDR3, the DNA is TGTGCCAGCACCGGGGACACATCCCCGCAAGCTTTCTTT.

Here the CDR3 reads CASVGGVNTEAFF. In nucleotides, the CDR3 is TGTGCTAGTGTAGGAGGGGTGAACACTGAAGCTTTCTTT. The V call is TRBV12-5, the J call TRBJ1-1, with D possibly being TRBD1 (5 bases). Germline CDR1 LGHNT, CDR2 FRNRAP. V was trimmed by 7 bases and J by 0 bases, leaving 9 bases between them. The length of the CDR3 is 13 residues. Full variable domain (rest looked up from reference TRBV12-5 and TRBJ1-1): DARVTQTPRHKVTEMGQEVTMRCQPILGHNTVFWYRQTMMQGLELLAYFRNRAPLDDSGMPKDRFSAEMPDATLATLKIQPSEPRDSAVYFCASVGGVNTEAFFGQGTRLTVV.

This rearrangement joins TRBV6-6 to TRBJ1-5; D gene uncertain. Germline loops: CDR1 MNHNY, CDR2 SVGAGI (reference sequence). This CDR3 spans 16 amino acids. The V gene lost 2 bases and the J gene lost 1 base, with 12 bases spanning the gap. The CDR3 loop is CASSYEPILSNQPQHF. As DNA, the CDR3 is TGTGCCAGCAGTTACGAACCGATATTAAGCAATCAGCCCCAGCATTTT.

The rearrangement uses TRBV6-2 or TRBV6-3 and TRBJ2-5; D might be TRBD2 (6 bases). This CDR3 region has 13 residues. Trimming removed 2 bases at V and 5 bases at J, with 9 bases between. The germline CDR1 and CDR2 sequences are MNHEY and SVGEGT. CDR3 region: CASSYGLAETQYF. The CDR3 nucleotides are TGTGCCAGCAGTTACGGCCTAGCGGAGACCCAGTACTTC.

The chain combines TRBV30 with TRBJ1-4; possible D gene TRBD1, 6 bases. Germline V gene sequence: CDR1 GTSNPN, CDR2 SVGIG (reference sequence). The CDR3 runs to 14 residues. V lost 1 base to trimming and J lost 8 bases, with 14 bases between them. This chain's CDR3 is CAWSAFSTGEKLFF. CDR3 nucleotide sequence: TGTGCCTGGAGTGCCTTCTCGACAGGAGAAAAACTGTTTTTT.

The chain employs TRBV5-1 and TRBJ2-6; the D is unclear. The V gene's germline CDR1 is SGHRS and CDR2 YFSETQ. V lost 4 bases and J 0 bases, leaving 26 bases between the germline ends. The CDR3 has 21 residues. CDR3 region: CASSPIWGSGAASSGANVLTF. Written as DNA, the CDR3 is TGCGCCAGCAGCCCGATCTGGGGATCCGGAGCAGCGAGCTCTGGGGCCAACGTCCTGACTTTC. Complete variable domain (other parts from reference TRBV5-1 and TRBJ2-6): KAGVTQTPRYLIKTRGQQVTLSCSPISGHRSVSWYQQTPGQGLQFLFEYFSETQRNKGNFPGRFSGRQFSNSRSEMNVSTLELGDSALYLCASSPIWGSGAASSGANVLTFGAGSRLTVL.

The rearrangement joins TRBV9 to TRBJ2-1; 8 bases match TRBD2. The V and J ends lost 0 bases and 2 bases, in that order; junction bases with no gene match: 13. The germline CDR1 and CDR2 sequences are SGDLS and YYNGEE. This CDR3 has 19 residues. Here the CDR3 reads CASSVGLSFSGDTYNEQFF. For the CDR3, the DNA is TGTGCCAGCAGCGTAGGCCTTAGCTTTAGCGGGGACACCTACAATGAGCAGTTCTTC.

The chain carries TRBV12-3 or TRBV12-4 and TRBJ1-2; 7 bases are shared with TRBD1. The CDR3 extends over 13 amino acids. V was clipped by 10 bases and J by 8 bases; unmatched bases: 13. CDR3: CATPMTVTGGYTF. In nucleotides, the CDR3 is TGTGCCACCCCGATGACAGTGACAGGGGGCTACACCTTC.

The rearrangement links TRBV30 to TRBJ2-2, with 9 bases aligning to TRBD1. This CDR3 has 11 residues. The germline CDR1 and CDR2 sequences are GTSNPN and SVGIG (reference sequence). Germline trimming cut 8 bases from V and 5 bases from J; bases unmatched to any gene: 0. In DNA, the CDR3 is TGTGCCGGACAGGGGACCGGGGAGCTGTTTTTT. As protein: CAGQGTGELFF. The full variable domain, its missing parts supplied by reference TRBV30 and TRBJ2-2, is SQTIHQWPATLVQPVGSPLSLECTVEGTSNPNLYWYRQAAGRGLQLLFYSVGIGQISSEVPQNLSASRPQDRQFILSSKKLLLSDSGFYLCAGQGTGELFFGEGSRLTVL.

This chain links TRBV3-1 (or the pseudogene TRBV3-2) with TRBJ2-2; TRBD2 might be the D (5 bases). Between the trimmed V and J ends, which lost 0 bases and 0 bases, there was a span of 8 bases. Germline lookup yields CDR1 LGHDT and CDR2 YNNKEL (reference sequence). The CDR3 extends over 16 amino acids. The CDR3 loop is CASSQEAGANTGELFF. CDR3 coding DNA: TGTGCCAGCAGCCAAGAAGCCGGGGCGAACACCGGGGAGCTGTTTTTT.

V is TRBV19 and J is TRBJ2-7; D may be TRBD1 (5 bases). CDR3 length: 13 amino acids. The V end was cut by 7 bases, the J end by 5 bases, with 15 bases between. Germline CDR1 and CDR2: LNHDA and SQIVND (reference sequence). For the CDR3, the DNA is TGTGCCAGTACCCGTGGGTTGACAGACGAGCAGTACTTC. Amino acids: CASTRGLTDEQYF.

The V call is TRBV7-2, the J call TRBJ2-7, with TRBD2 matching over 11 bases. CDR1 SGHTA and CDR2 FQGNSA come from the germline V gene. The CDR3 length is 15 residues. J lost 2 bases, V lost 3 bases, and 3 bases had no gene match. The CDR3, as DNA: TGTGCCAGCAGCTTGGGGACTAGCGGACCCTACGAGCAGTACTTC. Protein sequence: CASSLGTSGPYEQYF.

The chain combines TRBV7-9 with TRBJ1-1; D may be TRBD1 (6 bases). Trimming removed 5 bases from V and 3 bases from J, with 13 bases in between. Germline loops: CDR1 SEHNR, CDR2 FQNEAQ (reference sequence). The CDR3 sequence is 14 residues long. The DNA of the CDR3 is TGTGCCAGCAGCGCACAGGGAAGGTACACTGAAGCTTTCTTT. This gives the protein CASSAQGRYTEAFF.

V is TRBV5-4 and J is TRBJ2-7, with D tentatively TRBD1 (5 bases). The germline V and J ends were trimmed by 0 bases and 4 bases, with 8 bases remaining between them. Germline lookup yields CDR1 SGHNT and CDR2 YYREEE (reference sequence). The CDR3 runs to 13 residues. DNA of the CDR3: TGTGCCAGCAGCTTGGCCAGGGATTACGAGCAGTACTTC. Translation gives CASSLARDYEQYF.

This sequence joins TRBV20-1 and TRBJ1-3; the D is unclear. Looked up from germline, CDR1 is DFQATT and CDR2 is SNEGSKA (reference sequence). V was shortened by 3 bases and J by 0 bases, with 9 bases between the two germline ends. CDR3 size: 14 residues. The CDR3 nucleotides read TGCAGTGCTAGTATAGCCAGCTCTGGAAACACCATATATTTT. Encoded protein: CSASIASSGNTIYF.

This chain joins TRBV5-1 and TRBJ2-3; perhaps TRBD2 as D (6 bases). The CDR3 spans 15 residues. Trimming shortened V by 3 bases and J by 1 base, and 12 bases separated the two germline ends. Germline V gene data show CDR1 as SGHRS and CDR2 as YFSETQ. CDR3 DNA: TGCGCCAGCAGCTCGTCGCGGGGTGGCACAGATACGCAGTATTTT. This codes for CASSSSRGGTDTQYF.

The CDR3 DNA reads as TGTGCCAGCAGTGAATCGGCGGGGCCCCTCGGAAACACCATATATTTT. It codes for CASSESAGPLGNTIYF. The chain uses TRBV25-1 and TRBJ1-3, with TRBD1 as a possible D gene (5 bases). The V end lost 1 base, the J end lost 4 bases, and 14 bases lay between the germline ends. CDR1 and CDR2 (germline): MGHDK, SYGVNS. The CDR3 sequence is 16 residues long.

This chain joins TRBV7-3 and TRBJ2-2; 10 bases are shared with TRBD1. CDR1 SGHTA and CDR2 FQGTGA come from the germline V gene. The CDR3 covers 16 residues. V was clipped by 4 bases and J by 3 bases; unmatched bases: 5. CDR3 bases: TGTGCCAGCAGCTCGAGGGACAGGGGCCACACCGGGGAGCTGTTTTTT. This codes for CASSSRDRGHTGELFF.

CDR3 protein: CASSSSGTTEGEQYF. The CDR3 bases are TGTGCCAGCAGCTCATCCGGGACTACCGAGGGCGAGCAGTACTTC. The J gene is TRBJ2-7, the V gene TRBV11-3; 7 nucleotides line up with TRBD2. J lost 6 bases, V lost 4 bases, and 12 bases had no gene match. The CDR3 totals 15 residues. The germline CDR1 and CDR2 sequences are SGHNT and YENEEA.

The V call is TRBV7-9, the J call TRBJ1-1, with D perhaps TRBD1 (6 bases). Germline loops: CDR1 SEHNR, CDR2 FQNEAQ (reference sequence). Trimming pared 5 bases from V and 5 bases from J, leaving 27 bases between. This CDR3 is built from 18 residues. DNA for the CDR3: TGTGCCAGCAGCCCAGGGCCCGGACAGTCCGAGGTGGGTACTGAAGCTTTCTTT. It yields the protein CASSPGPGQSEVGTEAFF.

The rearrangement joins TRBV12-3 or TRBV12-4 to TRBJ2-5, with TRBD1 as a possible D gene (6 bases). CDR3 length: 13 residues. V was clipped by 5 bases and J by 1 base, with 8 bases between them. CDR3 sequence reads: CASSKDSQETQYF. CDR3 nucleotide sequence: TGTGCCAGCAGTAAGGACAGCCAAGAGACCCAGTACTTC.

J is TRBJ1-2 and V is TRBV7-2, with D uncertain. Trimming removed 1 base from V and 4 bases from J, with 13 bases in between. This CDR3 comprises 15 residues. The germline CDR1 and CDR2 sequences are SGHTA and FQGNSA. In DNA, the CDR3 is TGTGCCAGCAGCTTAGTGGCCAGGAGGAGCTATGGCTACACCTTC. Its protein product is CASSLVARRSYGYTF. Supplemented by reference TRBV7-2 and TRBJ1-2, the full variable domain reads GAGVSQSPSNKVTEKGKDVELRCDPISGHTALYWYRQSLGQGLEFLIYFQGNSAPDKSGLPSDRFSAERTGGSVSTLTIQRTQQEDSAVYLCASSLVARRSYGYTFGSGTRLTVV.

CDR3 residues: CASGLQGMGTGELFF. DNA of the CDR3: TGTGCTAGTGGTTTGCAGGGGATGGGAACCGGGGAGCTGTTTTTT. The V gene is TRBV12-5, the J gene TRBJ2-2; weak D call: TRBD1 (6 bases). V dropped 2 bases and J dropped 5 bases, with 12 bases sitting between them. Germline-derived CDR1 and CDR2 are LGHNT and FRNRAP. There are 15 residues in the CDR3.

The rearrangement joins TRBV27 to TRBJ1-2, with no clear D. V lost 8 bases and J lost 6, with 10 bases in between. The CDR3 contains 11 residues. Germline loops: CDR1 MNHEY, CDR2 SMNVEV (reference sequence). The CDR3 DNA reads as TGTGCCAGCGCGACTGACCATGGCTACACCTTC. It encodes CASATDHGYTF.

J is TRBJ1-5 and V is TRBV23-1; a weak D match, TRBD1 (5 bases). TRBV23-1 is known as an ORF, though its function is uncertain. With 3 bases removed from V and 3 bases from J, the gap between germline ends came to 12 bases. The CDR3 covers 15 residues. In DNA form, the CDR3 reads TGCGCCAGCAGTCATCCGGGACTGACCAATCAGCCCCAGCATTTT. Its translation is CASSHPGLTNQPQHF.

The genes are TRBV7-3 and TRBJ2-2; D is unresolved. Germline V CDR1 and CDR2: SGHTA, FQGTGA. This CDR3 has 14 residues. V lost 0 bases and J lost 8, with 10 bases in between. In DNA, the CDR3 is TGTGCCAGCAGCTTAACTCCCGGCACTGGGGAGCTGTTTTTT. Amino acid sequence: CASSLTPGTGELFF.